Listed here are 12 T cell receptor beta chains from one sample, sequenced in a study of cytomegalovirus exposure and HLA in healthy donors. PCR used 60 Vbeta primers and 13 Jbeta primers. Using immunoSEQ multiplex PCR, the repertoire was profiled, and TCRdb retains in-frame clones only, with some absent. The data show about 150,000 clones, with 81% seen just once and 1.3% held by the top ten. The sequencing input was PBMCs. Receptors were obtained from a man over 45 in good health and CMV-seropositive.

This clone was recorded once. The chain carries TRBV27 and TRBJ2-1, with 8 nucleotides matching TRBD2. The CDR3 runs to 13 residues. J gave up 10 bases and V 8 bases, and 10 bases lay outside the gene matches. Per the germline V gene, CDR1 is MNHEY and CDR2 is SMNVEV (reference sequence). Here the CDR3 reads CASRGGGLREQFF. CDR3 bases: TGTGCCAGCCGGGGCGGGGGGCTACGAGAGCAGTTCTTC.

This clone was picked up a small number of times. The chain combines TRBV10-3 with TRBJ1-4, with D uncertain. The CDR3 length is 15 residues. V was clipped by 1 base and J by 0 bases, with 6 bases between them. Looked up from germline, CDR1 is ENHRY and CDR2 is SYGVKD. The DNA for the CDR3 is TGTGCCATCAGTGAGTTCGGAGCAACTAATGAAAAACTGTTTTTT. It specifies CAISEFGATNEKLFF.

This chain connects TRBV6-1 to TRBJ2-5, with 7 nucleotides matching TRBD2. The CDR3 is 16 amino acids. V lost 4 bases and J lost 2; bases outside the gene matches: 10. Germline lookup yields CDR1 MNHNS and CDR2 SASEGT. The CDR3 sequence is CASSARWEGQQETQYF. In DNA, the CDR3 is TGTGCCAGCAGTGCAAGGTGGGAGGGGCAACAAGAGACCCAGTACTTC.

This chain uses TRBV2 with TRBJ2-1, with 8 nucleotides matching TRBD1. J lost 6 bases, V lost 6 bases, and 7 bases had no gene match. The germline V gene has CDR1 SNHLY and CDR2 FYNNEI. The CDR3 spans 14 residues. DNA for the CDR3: TGTGCCAGCAGGGTACAGGGGGGTCTCAATGAGCAGTTCTTC. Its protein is CASRVQGGLNEQFF. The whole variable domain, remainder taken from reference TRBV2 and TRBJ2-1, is EPEVTQTPSHQVTQMGQEVILRCVPISNHLYFYWYRQILGQKVEFLVSFYNNEISEKSEIFDDQFSVERPDGSNFTLKIRSTKLEDSAMYFCASRVQGGLNEQFFGPGTRLTVL.

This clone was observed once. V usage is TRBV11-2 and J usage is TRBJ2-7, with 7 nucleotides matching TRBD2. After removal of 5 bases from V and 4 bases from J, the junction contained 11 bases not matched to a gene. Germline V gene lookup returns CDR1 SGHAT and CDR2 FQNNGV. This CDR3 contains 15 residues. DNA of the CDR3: TGTGCCAGCAGCCTTGGAGCGGGGAGAATGTACGAGCAGTACTTC. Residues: CASSLGAGRMYEQYF.

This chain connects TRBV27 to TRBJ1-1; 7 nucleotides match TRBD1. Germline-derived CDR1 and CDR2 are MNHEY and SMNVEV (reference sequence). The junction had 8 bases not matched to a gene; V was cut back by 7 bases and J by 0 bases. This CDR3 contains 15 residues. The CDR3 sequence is CASTAGGSLNTEAFF. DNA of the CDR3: TGTGCCAGCACCGCAGGGGGGAGCCTGAACACTGAAGCTTTCTTT.

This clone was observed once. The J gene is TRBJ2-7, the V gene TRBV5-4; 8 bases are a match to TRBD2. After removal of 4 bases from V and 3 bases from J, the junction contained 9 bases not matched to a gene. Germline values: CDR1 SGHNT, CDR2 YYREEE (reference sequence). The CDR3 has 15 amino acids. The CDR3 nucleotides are TGTGCCAGCAGCCGGGGGGGGGACGGTCACTACGAGCAGTACTTC. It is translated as CASSRGGDGHYEQYF.

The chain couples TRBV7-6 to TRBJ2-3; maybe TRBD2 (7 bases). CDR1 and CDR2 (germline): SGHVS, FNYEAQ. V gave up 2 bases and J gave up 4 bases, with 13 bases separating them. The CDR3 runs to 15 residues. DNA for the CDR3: TGTGCCAGCAGCTTAAGCCCGGGGGGCGCAGATACGCAGTATTTT. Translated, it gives CASSLSPGGADTQYF.

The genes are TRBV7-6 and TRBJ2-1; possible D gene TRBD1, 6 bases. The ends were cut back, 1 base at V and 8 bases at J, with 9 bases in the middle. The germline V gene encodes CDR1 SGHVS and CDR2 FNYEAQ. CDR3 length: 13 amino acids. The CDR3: CASSLVKGDEQFF. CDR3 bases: TGTGCCAGCAGCTTAGTTAAGGGGGATGAGCAGTTCTTC.

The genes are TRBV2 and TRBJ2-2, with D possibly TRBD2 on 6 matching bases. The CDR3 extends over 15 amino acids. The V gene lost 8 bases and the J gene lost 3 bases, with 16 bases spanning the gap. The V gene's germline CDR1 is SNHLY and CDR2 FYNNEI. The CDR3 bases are TGTGCCAGCGGGGGGTCGGCTGTAGACACCGGGGAGCTGTTTTTT. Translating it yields CASGGSAVDTGELFF.

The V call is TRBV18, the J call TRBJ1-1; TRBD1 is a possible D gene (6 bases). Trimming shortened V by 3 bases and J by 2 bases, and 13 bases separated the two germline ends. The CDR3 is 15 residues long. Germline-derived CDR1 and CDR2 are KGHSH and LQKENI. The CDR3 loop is CASSPWTALNTEAFF. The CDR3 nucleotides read TGTGCCAGCTCACCTTGGACAGCGTTAAACACTGAAGCTTTCTTT.

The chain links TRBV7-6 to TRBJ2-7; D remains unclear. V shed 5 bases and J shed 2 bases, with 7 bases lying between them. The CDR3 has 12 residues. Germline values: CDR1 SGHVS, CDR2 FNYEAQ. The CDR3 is CASSQIPYEQYF. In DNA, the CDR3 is TGTGCCAGCAGCCAGATTCCCTACGAGCAGTACTTC. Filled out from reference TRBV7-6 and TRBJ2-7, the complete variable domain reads GAGVSQSPRYKVTKRGQDVALRCDPISGHVSLYWYRQALGQGPEFLTYFNYEAQQDKSGLPNDRFSAERPEGSISTLTIQRTEQRDSAMYRCASSQIPYEQYFGPGTRLTVT.